The sequence of this T cell receptor (beta chain) was determined in a study of T cells in Graves' hyperthyroidism and ophthalmopathy. The source material, RNA transcripts, was used to amplify TCR beta CDR3 regions. First-round RT-PCR targeting the TCR CDR3 was performed with the HTBI primer set. TCRdb fed the multiplex PCR reads into MiXCR, producing one record per CDR3 protein. The table lists about 480,000 distinct CDR3 sequences, roughly an eighth of them singletons, with around 17% in the top ten. This CDR3 contains 14 residues. This clonotype appeared a few times. This may be a read error, as it is one base from a much larger clone.

The origin of this receptor is a woman under 30 with Graves' hyperthyroidism. The material sequenced was blood. V and J are TRBV12-3 or TRBV12-4 and TRBJ2-5, with TRBD1 as a possible D gene (6 bases). The CDR3 loop reads CASGLQGSQETQYF. The CDR3 DNA is TGTGCCAGCGGTTTACAGGGTAGCCAAGAGACCCAGTACTTC.